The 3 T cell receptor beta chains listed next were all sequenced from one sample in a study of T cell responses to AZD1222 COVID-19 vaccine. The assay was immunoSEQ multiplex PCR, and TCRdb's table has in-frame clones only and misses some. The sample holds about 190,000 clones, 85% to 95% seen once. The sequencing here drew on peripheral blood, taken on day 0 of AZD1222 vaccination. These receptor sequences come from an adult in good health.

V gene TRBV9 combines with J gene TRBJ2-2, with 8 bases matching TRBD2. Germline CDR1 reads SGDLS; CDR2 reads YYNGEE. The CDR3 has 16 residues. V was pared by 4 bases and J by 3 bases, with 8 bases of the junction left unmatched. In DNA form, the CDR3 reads TGTGCCAGCAGCCGGGGGGGACCGACGTACACCGGGGAGCTGTTTTTT. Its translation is CASSRGGPTYTGELFF.

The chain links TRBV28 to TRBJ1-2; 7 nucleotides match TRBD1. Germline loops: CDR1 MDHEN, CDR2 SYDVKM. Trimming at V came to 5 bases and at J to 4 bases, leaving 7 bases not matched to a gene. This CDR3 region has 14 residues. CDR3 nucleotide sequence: TGTGCCAGCAGTCCACAGGGGCGCGCCTATGGCTACACCTTC. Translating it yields CASSPQGRAYGYTF.

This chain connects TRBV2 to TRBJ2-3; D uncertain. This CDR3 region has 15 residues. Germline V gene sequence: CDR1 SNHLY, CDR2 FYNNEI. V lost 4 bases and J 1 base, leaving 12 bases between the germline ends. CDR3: CASSVLPLGTDTQYF. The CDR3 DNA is TGTGCCAGCAGTGTTCTCCCGTTGGGCACAGATACGCAGTATTTT.